This T cell receptor (beta chain) was identified in a study of T cells in Graves' hyperthyroidism and ophthalmopathy. Template material for amplifying TCR beta CDR3 regions consisted of RNA transcripts. HTBI primers were the set used in a first-round RT-PCR of the TCR CDR3. TCRdb re-called the multiplex PCR reads with MiXCR, one entry per CDR3 protein. This table has roughly 350,000 distinct CDR3 sequences, roughly an eighth appearing once. Losses at the gene ends were 7 bases for V and 4 bases for J; bases not matched to a gene: 6. This CDR3 has 13 amino acids. This clonotype was observed many times. Each diagnosis was grounded in clinical symptoms, serum thyroxine and TRAb, thyroid ultrasound, and orbital computed tomography.

Input material: blood. The sequence was collected from a woman in her thirties or forties with Graves' ophthalmopathy. V gene TRBV12-3 or TRBV12-4 combines with J gene TRBJ1-1, with 7 bases fitting TRBD1. CDR3 sequence (DNA): TGTGCCAGCAACCTAGGGGGCGGCACTGAAGCTTTCTTT. Amino acids: CASNLGGGTEAFF.